The next 11 T cell receptor beta chains were all read from a single sample in a study of cytomegalovirus exposure and HLA in healthy donors. Primers for the PCR totalled 60 Vbeta and 13 Jbeta. The repertoire was sequenced with immunoSEQ multiplex PCR; TCRdb's copy has only in-frame clones and lacks some. The table shows about 180,000 clones, with almost 80% occurring only once. Material: PBMCs. The receptors originated from a man aged 35 to 55 in good health and CMV-seropositive.

This clone was seen only a few times. The rearrangement links TRBV19 to TRBJ2-3; 8 bases are a match to TRBD1. With 4 bases clipped from V and 1 base from J, the junction kept 7 bases outside the gene matches. This CDR3 region has 16 residues. The germline CDR1 and CDR2 sequences are LNHDA and SQIVND (reference sequence). CDR3 DNA sequence: TGTGCCAGTAGTAGCTCCGGGACAGGTCGCACAGATACGCAGTATTTT. Residues: CASSSSGTGRTDTQYF.

This clone appeared a single time. The chain carries TRBV5-8 and TRBJ2-3, with D possibly TRBD2 on 5 matching bases. Germline V gene lookup returns CDR1 SGHTS and CDR2 YDEGEE. The CDR3 loop spans 12 amino acids. V lost 4 bases and J 6 bases, leaving 9 bases between the germline ends. The CDR3 nucleotides are TGTGCCAGCAGCCCGGGGTCTGATACGCAGTATTTT. Protein: CASSPGSDTQYF.

The chain combines TRBV6-6 with TRBJ2-5; weak D call: TRBD2 (6 bases). V was shortened by 5 bases and J by 7 bases, with 20 bases between the two germline ends. The length of the CDR3 is 15 residues. Germline values: CDR1 MNHNY, CDR2 SVGAGI (reference sequence). The chain's CDR3 is CASSPSGGLALTQYF. CDR3 in DNA: TGTGCCAGCAGTCCCTCGGGTGGGCTAGCGCTGACCCAGTACTTC.

This clone was counted between two and nine times. This CDR3 reads CASSLLEGGENTEAFF. CDR3 coding DNA: TGCGCCAGCAGCTTGCTGGAGGGCGGGGAGAACACTGAAGCTTTCTTT. The chain has TRBV5-1 and TRBJ1-1; the D is unclear. Germline loops: CDR1 SGHRS, CDR2 YFSETQ. The V end was cut by 1 base, the J end by 1 base, with 14 bases between. The CDR3 sequence is 16 residues long.

The V and J genes are TRBV11-3 and TRBJ2-5, with TRBD2 identical over 7 bases. The CDR3 runs to 16 residues. CDR1 and CDR2 (germline): SGHNT, YENEEA. J gave up 2 bases and V 4 bases, and 10 bases lay outside the gene matches. The CDR3 nucleotides are TGTGCCAGCAGCTGGGGGATAGCGGGCATACAAGAGACCCAGTACTTC. Encoded protein: CASSWGIAGIQETQYF.

V gene TRBV7-3 combines with J gene TRBJ2-1; 8 bases are a match to TRBD2. J was trimmed by 15 bases and V by 5 bases; bases with no gene match: 9. The CDR3 contains 12 residues. Germline V gives CDR1 SGHTA, CDR2 FQGTGA. The CDR3 DNA is TGTGCCAGCAGCATCGCCGGGACTAGGCTGTTCTTC. Protein: CASSIAGTRLFF.

This clone was picked up one time. The chain uses TRBV5-6 and TRBJ2-3, with D possibly being TRBD2 (5 bases). V lost 4 bases to trimming and J lost 5 bases, with 14 bases between them. This CDR3 has 14 amino acids. Germline V gene sequence: CDR1 SGHDT, CDR2 YYEEEE. The CDR3 is CASSREEVQDTQYF. CDR3 coding DNA: TGTGCCAGCAGCCGAGAGGAGGTGCAAGATACGCAGTATTTT.

This rearrangement joins TRBV6-1 to TRBJ1-2; 11 bases agree with TRBD1. CDR1 and CDR2 from the germline V gene are MNHNS and SASEGT. Trimming took 10 bases from V and 11 from J; bases not matched to a gene: 12. This CDR3 is built from 13 residues. The CDR3 loop is CAIRGTGGIGYTF. DNA for the CDR3: TGTGCCATCCGGGGGACAGGGGGTATAGGGTACACCTTC.

This clone was picked up a small number of times. The chain couples TRBV7-2 to TRBJ2-1, with 8 nucleotides matching TRBD2. Unmatched junction bases numbered 7, after V lost 6 bases and J lost 0 bases. CDR1 SGHTA and CDR2 FQGNSA come from the germline V gene. The CDR3 has 16 residues. The CDR3 bases are TGTGCCAGCAGATGGACCGGGACTAGCTCCTACAATGAGCAGTTCTTC. Translation: CASRWTGTSSYNEQFF.

This clone was seen only a few times. The V and J genes are TRBV25-1 and TRBJ1-1; tentatively, D is TRBD1 (5 bases). V dropped 11 bases and J dropped 0 bases, with 16 bases sitting between them. Germline V gene sequence: CDR1 MGHDK, CDR2 SYGVNS. The CDR3 is 14 amino acids. CDR3 nucleotide sequence: TGTGCCGTAAAAGGGGTCGGCATGAACACTGAAGCTTTCTTT. This codes for CAVKGVGMNTEAFF.

The chain uses TRBV10-2 and TRBJ2-7; 9 bases align to TRBD2. The CDR3 consists of 14 residues. Per the germline V gene, CDR1 is WSHSY and CDR2 is SAAADI. The V segment lost 3 bases and the J segment 3 bases; nucleotides outside the gene matches: 3. In DNA form, the CDR3 reads TGCGCCAGCAGTGATCTACTAGCGGGCTACGAGCAGTACTTC. Translated: CASSDLLAGYEQYF.